One and the same sample provided the 21 T cell receptor beta chains below, sequenced in a study of T cell responses to AZD1222 COVID-19 vaccine. The method was immunoSEQ multiplex PCR; TCRdb's version includes in-frame clones alone and lacks a portion of them. The sample has over 100,000 clones, 75% to 95% seen once. This material consisted of peripheral blood, taken on day 0 of AZD1222 vaccination. These TCRs come from an adult in good health.

This rearrangement joins TRBV19 to TRBJ1-2; 7 nucleotides align to TRBD1. CDR1 and CDR2 from the germline V gene are LNHDA and SQIVND (reference sequence). V lost 7 bases and J lost 9; bases outside the gene matches: 11. This CDR3 has 13 residues. The CDR3 here is CASKVQGFASYTF. CDR3 DNA sequence: TGTGCCAGTAAGGTACAGGGGTTCGCGAGCTACACCTTC.

The rearrangement uses TRBV28 and TRBJ2-7, with a tentative D call TRBD2 (6 bases). In germline, CDR1 is MDHEN, CDR2 SYDVKM. Trimming shortened V by 4 bases and J by 2 bases, and 12 bases separated the two germline ends. This CDR3 is 14 amino acids long. The CDR3 spells CASSYPGSTYEQYF. As DNA, the CDR3 is TGTGCCAGCAGTTACCCCGGGAGTACCTACGAGCAGTACTTC.

This chain uses TRBV29-1 with TRBJ1-1; D is uncertain. Germline CDR1 and CDR2: SQVTM and ANQGSEA. CDR3 length equals 11 residues. Trimming cost V 1 base and J 11 bases, with 11 bases left between them. Here the CDR3 DNA reads TGCAGCGTTGAAGGGGCTGAGAAGGCTTTCTTT. This codes for CSVEGAEKAFF. The entire variable domain, with the rest obtained from reference TRBV29-1 and TRBJ1-1, is as follows: SAVISQKPSRDICQRGTSLTIQCQVDSQVTMMFWYRQQPGQSLTLIATANQGSEATYESGFVIDKFPISRPNLTFSTLTVSNMSPEDSSIYLCSVEGAEKAFFGQGTRLTVV.

J is TRBJ2-7 and V is TRBV9, with TRBD2 as a possible D gene (6 bases). The germline V and J ends were trimmed by 3 bases and 1 base, with 11 bases remaining between them. The CDR3 is 14 residues long. CDR1 and CDR2 (germline): SGDLS, YYNGEE. The CDR3 protein is CASSAPGVSYEQYF. CDR3 bases: TGTGCCAGCAGCGCCCCGGGGGTATCCTACGAGCAGTACTTC.

V is TRBV7-9 and J is TRBJ2-7; the D gene is possibly TRBD2 (6 bases). V was trimmed by 3 bases and J by 0 bases, leaving 12 bases between them. Germline V gene sequence: CDR1 SEHNR, CDR2 FQNEAQ (reference sequence). The CDR3 runs to 15 residues. The CDR3 coding sequence is TGTGCCAGCAGCTTCGGCGGGGAGAGCTCCTACGAGCAGTACTTC. Translation gives CASSFGGESSYEQYF.

This chain uses TRBV27 with TRBJ2-2; 9 nucleotides line up with TRBD2. Trimming cost V 6 bases and J 1 base; bases outside gene matches: 0. The CDR3 is 14 residues long. Per germline, CDR1 MNHEY and CDR2 SMNVEV (reference sequence). The CDR3 sequence: CASRLAGNTGELFF. CDR3 coding DNA: TGTGCCAGCAGACTAGCGGGGAACACCGGGGAGCTGTTTTTT.

The rearrangement links TRBV5-5 to TRBJ1-3, with TRBD1 matching over 7 bases. The CDR3 has 18 amino acids. CDR1 and CDR2 (germline): SGHKS, YYEKEE (reference sequence). V was clipped by 2 bases and J by 0 bases; unmatched bases: 11. CDR3 residues: CASSFTGVISHSGNTIYF. CDR3 DNA: TGTGCCAGCAGCTTCACAGGGGTCATTTCCCACTCTGGAAACACCATATATTTT.

This CDR3 is CSASQGGNQPQHF. The CDR3 nucleotides are TGCAGCGCCAGCCAGGGTGGCAATCAGCCCCAGCATTTT. The chain has TRBV29-1 and TRBJ1-5, with D possibly being TRBD1 (5 bases). Germline V gives CDR1 SQVTM, CDR2 ANQGSEA. This CDR3 region has 13 residues. The V and J ends lost 7 bases and 2 bases respectively, with 12 bases between them.

The chain combines TRBV2 with TRBJ2-3; the D is unclear. CDR1 is SNHLY, CDR2 FYNNEI, per germline. Trimming removed 6 bases from V and 3 bases from J, with 4 bases in between. The CDR3 sequence is 11 residues long. CDR3 region: CASSETDTQYF. Here the CDR3 DNA reads TGTGCCAGCAGCGAGACAGATACGCAGTATTTT.

The chain has TRBV27 and TRBJ1-5; D remains unclear. Trimming stripped 2 bases from V and 6 bases from J, with 8 bases between. The CDR3 contains 13 residues. Germline values: CDR1 MNHEY, CDR2 SMNVEV (reference sequence). Here the CDR3 DNA reads TGTGCCAGCAGTTTAAAGCTACCTCAGCCCCAGCATTTT. It specifies CASSLKLPQPQHF.

In this sample, this clone turned up once. The chain employs TRBV10-3 and TRBJ2-2; 7 nucleotides line up with TRBD1. The CDR3 runs to 15 residues. The J segment lost 1 base and the V segment lost 5 bases, leaving 4 bases of the junction unmatched. CDR1 is ENHRY, CDR2 SYGVKD, per germline. The DNA for the CDR3 is TGTGCCATCAGTCGACAGGGCGGGAACACCGGGGAGCTGTTTTTT. Translated: CAISRQGGNTGELFF.

The sample holds one count of this clone. The chain joins TRBV20-1 to TRBJ2-7, with D hard to call. Germline lookup yields CDR1 DFQATT and CDR2 SNEGSKA (reference sequence). The CDR3 runs 10 residues. Trimming left V 6 bases short and J 7 bases short, with 10 bases between. The DNA of the CDR3 is TGCAGTGCAGGTCCAGTTGAGCAGTACTTC. Its translation is CSAGPVEQYF.

J is TRBJ2-1 and V is TRBV28; 16 positions agree with TRBD2. The J segment lost 7 bases and the V segment lost 1 base, leaving 13 bases of the junction unmatched. This CDR3 region has 20 residues. Germline CDR1 reads MDHEN; CDR2 reads SYDVKM. CDR3 coding DNA: TGTGCCAGCAGTTTATACCTCCACCCGGGACTAGCGGGGGGGCGGAATGAGCAGTTCTTC. Encoded protein: CASSLYLHPGLAGGRNEQFF.

The V and J genes are TRBV11-2 and TRBJ2-7; D perhaps matches TRBD1 (5 bases). The CDR3 spans 14 residues. Deletions cut 0 bases from V and 2 bases from J, with 8 bases between. The germline V gene encodes CDR1 SGHAT and CDR2 FQNNGV. The CDR3 protein is CASSLDRATYEQYF. As DNA, the CDR3 is TGTGCCAGCAGCTTAGACAGGGCTACCTACGAGCAGTACTTC.

This clone came up once. V and J are TRBV15 and TRBJ1-4; TRBD1 agrees at 9 bases. This CDR3 is built from 16 residues. V gave up 0 bases and J gave up 8 bases; unmatched junction bases: 7. The V gene's germline CDR1 is LNHNV and CDR2 YYDKDF (reference sequence). The CDR3 sequence is CATSRDRGTGSEKLFF. CDR3 DNA: TGTGCCACCAGCAGAGACCGGGGGACAGGGAGCGAAAAACTGTTTTTT. Combining the CDR3 with reference TRBV15 and TRBJ1-4 gives the whole variable domain DAMVIQNPRYQVTQFGKPVTLSCSQTLNHNVMYWYQQKSSQAPKLLFHYYDKDFNNEADTPDNFQSRRPNTSFCFLDIRSPGLGDTAMYLCATSRDRGTGSEKLFFGSGTQLSVL.

This rearrangement joins TRBV7-9 to TRBJ1-6, with D possibly matching TRBD1 (5 bases). Trimming took off 4 bases at V and 5 bases at J, with 12 bases between the two ends. CDR3 length: 15 residues. Germline CDR1 is SEHNR and CDR2 is FQNEAQ (reference sequence). CDR3 sequence: CASSSRDRDNSPLHF. The CDR3 DNA is TGTGCCAGCAGCTCGAGGGACCGAGATAATTCACCCCTCCACTTT.

The V call is TRBV28, the J call TRBJ1-2; no clear D. The V end was cut by 5 bases, the J end by 6 bases, with 10 bases between. Germline loops: CDR1 MDHEN, CDR2 SYDVKM. This CDR3 contains 12 residues. The CDR3 DNA reads as TGTGCCAGCAGTCCCCGACATAATGGCTACACCTTC. Its translation is CASSPRHNGYTF.

CDR3 in amino acids: CASSRQGAGNTIYF. CDR3 DNA sequence: TGTGCCAGCAGTCGACAGGGGGCGGGAAACACCATATATTTT. The chain carries TRBV27 and TRBJ1-3; TRBD1 aligns across 10 bases. The CDR3 spans 14 residues. Germline loops: CDR1 MNHEY, CDR2 SMNVEV (reference sequence). V lost 5 bases to trimming and J lost 4 bases; unmatched junction nucleotides: 2.

The rearrangement uses TRBV11-1 and TRBJ2-3, with no clear D. The CDR3 loop spans 15 amino acids. V was cut by 5 bases and J by 8 bases, with 20 bases left in between. Germline-derived CDR1 and CDR2 are SGHAT and FQDESV (reference sequence). The CDR3 here is CASSDSSNTFPTQYF. CDR3 sequence (DNA): TGTGCCAGCAGCGACTCCTCCAACACTTTTCCTACGCAGTATTTT.

This chain links TRBV9 with TRBJ1-4; no reliable D call. This CDR3 spans 15 amino acids. V was cut by 3 bases and J by 7 bases, with 16 bases left in between. Germline V gene lookup returns CDR1 SGDLS and CDR2 YYNGEE. The CDR3 is CASSAPNLGSEKLFF. Written as DNA, the CDR3 is TGTGCCAGCAGCGCCCCCAACTTGGGGAGTGAAAAACTGTTTTTT.

The CDR3 DNA follows: TGTGCCAGTGCCGTCCGGGAGGGCTCTGGGGCCAACGTCCTGACTTTC. Encoded protein: CASAVREGSGANVLTF. This chain links TRBV19 with TRBJ2-6, with 8 bases identical to TRBD2. J was trimmed by 0 bases and V by 8 bases; bases with no gene match: 6. Germline-derived CDR1 and CDR2 are LNHDA and SQIVND (reference sequence). The CDR3 is 16 amino acids. Together with reference TRBV19 and TRBJ2-6, the CDR3 gives the full variable domain: DGGITQSPKYLFRKEGQNVTLSCEQNLNHDAMYWYRQDPGQGLRLIYYSQIVNDFQKGDIAEGYSVSREKKESFPLTVTSAQKNPTAFYLCASAVREGSGANVLTFGAGSRLTVL.